This entry lists 24 T cell receptor beta chains sequenced from one sample in a study of blood T cell repertoires in COVID-19. Libraries were prepared by immunoSEQ multiplex PCR; TCRdb keeps only in-frame clonotypes and omits some of them. The sample has some 20,000 clones, roughly 85% seen once. Source material: peripheral blood. These receptors came from a woman aged 80 or over with active or convalescent COVID-19.

The V gene is TRBV2, the J gene TRBJ1-2; D call uncertain. This CDR3 has 13 residues. Deletions cut 3 bases from V and 8 bases from J, with 13 bases between. CDR1 is SNHLY and CDR2 is FYNNEI in the germline V gene. The CDR3: CASSDAGFGGYTF. As DNA, the CDR3 is TGTGCCAGCAGTGATGCGGGGTTTGGAGGCTACACCTTC.

The chain is built from TRBV3-1 (or the pseudogene TRBV3-2) and TRBJ2-3; 8 nucleotides line up with TRBD1. V shed 3 bases, J shed 6 bases, and the junction held 8 bases outside the gene matches. The CDR3 runs to 15 residues. CDR1 LGHDT and CDR2 YNNKEL come from the germline V gene (reference sequence). In DNA, the CDR3 is TGTGCCAGCAGCCACCTTGACAGGGGTCCCGATACGCAGTATTTT. Amino acids: CASSHLDRGPDTQYF.

This sequence joins TRBV29-1 and TRBJ1-2, with 10 bases that match TRBD1. This CDR3 contains 14 residues. The germline CDR1 and CDR2 sequences are SQVTM and ANQGSEA. V lost 7 bases to trimming and J lost 0 bases; unmatched junction nucleotides: 5. The CDR3 DNA sequence: TGCAGCGCCGGGACAGGGGTTCCTAACTATGGCTACACCTTC. Translation gives CSAGTGVPNYGYTF.

The rearrangement joins TRBV7-2 to TRBJ2-7; D gene unclear. V lost 1 base and J 6 bases, leaving 10 bases between the germline ends. The CDR3 has 13 amino acids. Germline V gene lookup returns CDR1 SGHTA and CDR2 FQGNSA. CDR3 sequence: CASSLDAPGEQYF. DNA for the CDR3: TGTGCCAGCAGCTTAGACGCCCCCGGCGAGCAGTACTTC.

V usage is TRBV7-9 and J usage is TRBJ1-4; 7 bases line up with TRBD1. The germline V gene encodes CDR1 SEHNR and CDR2 FQNEAQ (reference sequence). This CDR3 region has 14 residues. V dropped 8 bases and J dropped 3; count of bases not matched to a gene: 6. The CDR3 region has the DNA TGTGCCAGCTCCCTGGGGACAGCTAATGAAAAACTGTTTTTT. Its protein product is CASSLGTANEKLFF. Drawing the rest from reference TRBV7-9 and TRBJ1-4, the complete variable domain is DTGVSQNPRHKITKRGQNVTFRCDPISEHNRLYWYRQTLGQGPEFLTYFQNEAQLEKSRLLSDRFSAERPKGSFSTLEIQRTEQGDSAMYLCASSLGTANEKLFFGSGTQLSVL.

The chain employs TRBV19 and TRBJ2-2, with a possible D match to TRBD1 (5 bases). The CDR3 is 16 residues long. Germline values: CDR1 LNHDA, CDR2 SQIVND (reference sequence). With 6 bases removed from V and 1 base from J, the gap between germline ends came to 15 bases. The CDR3 DNA sequence: TGTGCCAGTAGAAAGGCAGGGCCCCAGAACACCGGGGAGCTGTTTTTT. Translating it yields CASRKAGPQNTGELFF.

The rearrangement joins TRBV27 to TRBJ2-7; 11 nucleotides align to TRBD2. Germline CDR1 reads MNHEY; CDR2 reads SMNVEV (reference sequence). This CDR3 region has 15 residues. Germline trimming cut 5 bases from V and 6 bases from J; bases unmatched to any gene: 9. This chain's CDR3 is CASSPRTSGPLEQYF. As DNA, the CDR3 is TGTGCCAGCAGTCCGCGGACTAGCGGGCCCCTCGAGCAGTACTTC.

This clone appeared once. The chain employs TRBV7-3 and TRBJ2-3; 9 bases match TRBD2. V lost 5 bases to trimming and J lost 8 bases; unmatched junction nucleotides: 8. This CDR3 is 14 amino acids long. The germline V gene encodes CDR1 SGHTA and CDR2 FQGTGA. CDR3 nucleotides: TGTGCCAGCAGCCCCGGGACTAGCAATCGTACGCAGTATTTT. This codes for CASSPGTSNRTQYF.

The genes are TRBV15 and TRBJ2-7; tentatively, D is TRBD1 (6 bases). V lost 1 base and J 7 bases, leaving 20 bases between the germline ends. The CDR3 is made up of 16 amino acids. CDR1 and CDR2 (germline): LNHNV, YYDKDF (reference sequence). CDR3 amino acids: CATSRAVGALPFEQYF. CDR3 sequence (DNA): TGTGCCACCAGCAGAGCGGTGGGGGCCCTACCTTTTGAGCAGTACTTC.

This clone has only one observation. The rearrangement links TRBV6-5 to TRBJ1-1, with D uncertain. Trimming pared 8 bases from V and 0 bases from J, leaving 13 bases between. Germline V CDR1 and CDR2: MNHEY, SVGAGI. The CDR3 runs to 14 residues. CDR3 DNA sequence: TGTGCCAGCGGATCCACAGCTATGAACACTGAAGCTTTCTTT. Its protein is CASGSTAMNTEAFF.

The genes are TRBV4-2 and TRBJ2-1, with D perhaps TRBD2 (7 bases). Germline CDR1 LGHNA, CDR2 YNFKEQ. The CDR3 runs to 20 residues. V lost 0 bases and J 5 bases, leaving 26 bases between the germline ends. The CDR3 DNA reads as TGTGCCAGCAGCCAAGACTATCTCTTTCGGGGGGCCGGGAAGGACAATGAGCAGTTCTTC. It translates to CASSQDYLFRGAGKDNEQFF.

V gene TRBV7-2 combines with J gene TRBJ2-1, with TRBD1 matching 8 bases. V trimming: 5 bases; J trimming: 9 bases; junction bases outside the gene matches: 12. In germline, CDR1 is SGHTA, CDR2 FQGNSA. CDR3 length: 15 residues. The CDR3, as DNA: TGTGCCAGCAGCGGACAGGGTTCAGGGCGTGGTGAGCAGTTCTTC. Amino acid sequence: CASSGQGSGRGEQFF.

The V and J genes are TRBV5-4 and TRBJ2-7; 7 nucleotides line up with TRBD2. Germline CDR1 reads SGHNT; CDR2 reads YYREEE (reference sequence). With 2 bases clipped from V and 3 bases from J, the junction kept 8 bases outside the gene matches. The CDR3 runs 15 residues. The CDR3 sequence is CASSFGFSGYYEQYF. In DNA form, the CDR3 reads TGTGCCAGCAGCTTCGGGTTTAGCGGGTACTACGAGCAGTACTTC. Full variable domain (outside the CDR3, taken from reference TRBV5-4 and TRBJ2-7): ETGVTQSPTHLIKTRGQQVTLRCSSQSGHNTVSWYQQALGQGPQFIFQYYREEENGRGNFPPRFSGLQFPNYSSELNVNALELDDSALYLCASSFGFSGYYEQYFGPGTRLTVT.

This clone has only one observation. This chain connects TRBV30 to TRBJ2-1, with 11 nucleotides matching TRBD2. Germline CDR1 and CDR2: GTSNPN and SVGIG (reference sequence). The CDR3 runs 15 residues. J gave up 6 bases and V 5 bases, and 9 bases lay outside the gene matches. In nucleotides, the CDR3 is TGTGCCTGGGAAACACTAGCGGGGGCCACCAATGAGCAGTTCTTC. Amino acid sequence: CAWETLAGATNEQFF.

This clone has only a few counts. The V and J genes are TRBV18 and TRBJ2-2, with 12 bases fitting TRBD2. The CDR3 is made up of 16 amino acids. The V gene end was trimmed by 3 bases and the J gene end by 6 bases; junction bases not matched to a gene: 5. Germline V CDR1 and CDR2: KGHSH, LQKENI. The CDR3, as DNA: TGTGCCAGCTCACCTCGACTAGCGGGAGATCCCGGGGAGCTGTTTTTT. Protein product: CASSPRLAGDPGELFF. The variable domain in full, completed from reference TRBV18 and TRBJ2-2, reads NAGVMQNPRHLVRRRGQEARLRCSPMKGHSHVYWYRQLPEEGLKFMVYLQKENIIDESGMPKERFSAEFPKEGPSILRIQQVVRGDSAAYFCASSPRLAGDPGELFFGEGSRLTVL.

This rearrangement joins TRBV28 to TRBJ2-6, with 10 bases identical to TRBD2. From germline, CDR1 is MDHEN and CDR2 SYDVKM. Unmatched junction bases numbered 10, after V lost 8 bases and J lost 0 bases. The CDR3 totals 18 residues. CDR3 residues: CASLGGGLAASGANVLTF. CDR3 nucleotides: TGTGCCAGCCTCGGGGGCGGACTAGCGGCCTCTGGGGCCAACGTCCTGACTTTC.

This clone occurred once. This chain links TRBV7-3 with TRBJ1-1, with 7 bases fitting TRBD1. Germline V gives CDR1 SGHTA, CDR2 FQGTGA. J was trimmed by 4 bases and V by 3 bases; bases with no gene match: 5. The CDR3 is 14 amino acids. The CDR3 sequence: CASSLQGGFTEAFF. The CDR3 DNA sequence: TGTGCCAGCAGCTTGCAGGGGGGCTTCACTGAAGCTTTCTTT.

V and J are TRBV5-4 and TRBJ1-5; 10 bases map to TRBD1. CDR1 is SGHNT and CDR2 is YYREEE in the germline V gene (reference sequence). The CDR3 has 15 amino acids. V lost 3 bases to trimming and J lost 5 bases; unmatched junction nucleotides: 5. The CDR3 is CASSWPGTGDQPQHF. CDR3 sequence (DNA): TGTGCCAGCAGCTGGCCCGGGACAGGGGATCAGCCCCAGCATTTT.

This rearrangement joins TRBV11-3 to TRBJ2-1, with 7 bases aligning to TRBD1. The junction had 8 bases not matched to a gene; V was cut back by 8 bases and J by 7 bases. The CDR3 sequence is 13 residues long. CDR1 and CDR2 from the germline V gene are SGHNT and YENEEA. This CDR3 is CASGRDRENEQFF. The CDR3 DNA sequence: TGTGCCAGCGGCCGGGACAGAGAAAATGAGCAGTTCTTC.

The gene calls are TRBV27 and TRBJ1-1, with D possibly being TRBD1 (6 bases). The CDR3 covers 13 residues. Trimming cost V 4 bases and J 4 bases, with 10 bases left between them. Germline V gene sequence: CDR1 MNHEY, CDR2 SMNVEV (reference sequence). The CDR3 DNA is TGTGCCAGCAGTTCCCGGGACACCACTGAAGCTTTCTTT. It translates to CASSSRDTTEAFF.

This clone was detected once. V is TRBV5-1 and J is TRBJ1-6; 7 bases agree with TRBD1. With V trimmed by 0 bases and J by 6 bases, 6 bases remained unmatched. CDR1 and CDR2 from the germline V gene are SGHRS and YFSETQ. The CDR3 has 16 amino acids. The CDR3 DNA follows: TGCGCCAGCAGCTTGGGGCCAGCAGGGGGTAATTCACCCCTCCACTTT. Its translation: CASSLGPAGGNSPLHF.

The chain links TRBV11-2 to TRBJ2-5; D perhaps matches TRBD2 (5 bases). Deletions cut 0 bases from V and 7 bases from J, with 18 bases between. This CDR3 comprises 16 residues. Germline V gene lookup returns CDR1 SGHAT and CDR2 FQNNGV. Here the CDR3 DNA reads TGTGCCAGCAGCTTAGAACGTGGGCCCGGGGTGGGGACCCAGTACTTC. This sequence encodes CASSLERGPGVGTQYF.

The chain uses TRBV27 and TRBJ1-1; possible D gene TRBD1, 6 bases. V lost 5 bases to trimming and J lost 2 bases, with 12 bases between them. Germline CDR1 MNHEY, CDR2 SMNVEV (reference sequence). The CDR3 length is 14 residues. The DNA of the CDR3 is TGTGCCAGCAGTCGATTGGACAGTAACACTGAAGCTTTCTTT. Its translation is CASSRLDSNTEAFF.

This chain joins TRBV5-1 and TRBJ1-3, with TRBD1 identical over 11 bases. In germline, CDR1 is SGHRS, CDR2 YFSETQ. V lost 3 bases and J lost 8; bases outside the gene matches: 10. There are 16 residues in the CDR3. CDR3 in amino acids: CASSSGTGGPGDTIYF. The CDR3 DNA follows: TGCGCCAGCAGCTCCGGGACAGGGGGTCCGGGGGACACCATATATTTT.